A selection of T cell receptor beta chains follows, all from one sample in a study of T cells in Graves' hyperthyroidism and ophthalmopathy. TCRdb analysed the multiplex PCR reads with MiXCR anew, one entry per CDR3 protein. The sample lists around 210,000 distinct CDR3 sequences; about a sixth were seen once. Sequencing used blood. The receptors were sampled from a woman in her forties or fifties with Graves' hyperthyroidism. Both conserved end residues are part of each CDR3. D genes are given only for firm matches. Clone size, where shown, is once, few, many, or a class for clones that have expanded.

V	size	length	D	J	DNA	CDR3
TRBV20-1	-	17	TRBD2	TRBJ2-7	TGCAGTGCTAGAGATGGGACTCGACTAGCGGGAAACTACGAGCAGTACTTC	CSARDGTRLAGNYEQYF
TRBV28	many	16	-	TRBJ2-5	TGTGCCAGCAGTCCGCGCGGGACAGTCTCCCAAGAGACCCAGTACTTC	CASSPRGTVSQETQYF
TRBV12-3/TRBV12-4	many	13	TRBD1	TRBJ1-6	TGTGCCAGCAGTTTTACAGGGGTTGCACCCCTCCACTTT	CASSFTGVAPLHF
TRBV6-1	many	15	-	TRBJ2-4	TGTGCCAGCAGTTCTCCTTCGCTAGCCAAAAACATTCAGTACTTC	CASSSPSLAKNIQYF
TRBV6-1	many	15	-	TRBJ1-5	TGTGCCAGCAGTGACGAGACAGGCGGTGATCGGCCCCAGCATTTT	CASSDETGGDRPQHF
TRBV2	-	15	-	TRBJ1-5	TGTGCCAGCAGTGAAGAGGGGGTACAGAATCAGCCCCAGCATTTT	CASSEEGVQNQPQHF
TRBV10-3	few	13	TRBD1	TRBJ1-2	TGTGCCATCAGTGAAGGTACAGGGGGCGGCTACACCTTC	CAISEGTGGGYTF
TRBV12-3/TRBV12-4	many	14	-	TRBJ2-7	TGTGCCAGCAGTTTTAAGACAAGGATTTGGGAGCAGTACTTC	CASSFKTRIWEQYF
TRBV28	many	14	-	TRBJ1-5	TGTGCCAGCAGCGCGCGGGTCACGGGAGGGCCCCAGCATTTT	CASSARVTGGPQHF
TRBV29-1	few	14	-	TRBJ1-5	TGCAGCGTTGAAGGAAAAGTCGGGGGTCAGCCCCAGCATTTT	CSVEGKVGGQPQHF
TRBV29-1	-	13	-	TRBJ2-6	TGCAGCGTTGGCAGGGCTGGGGCCAACGTCCTGACTTTC	CSVGRAGANVLTF
TRBV6-1	many	13	TRBD1	TRBJ2-5	TGTGCCAGCAAGACAGGGACCCAAGAGACCCAGTACTTC	CASKTGTQETQYF
TRBV11-2	few	14	-	TRBJ2-1	TGTGCCAGCAGCTTAAAGGGGCTGTGGGATGAGCAGTTCTTC	CASSLKGLWDEQFF
TRBV30	-	14	-	TRBJ1-2	TGTGCCTGGATGGGGGCGGCCTCTAACTATGGCTACACCTTC	CAWMGAASNYGYTF
TRBV12-3/TRBV12-4	many	14	TRBD2	TRBJ2-5	TGTGCCATCGGGGGCGCGGGAGGGAAAGAGACCCAGTACTTC	CAIGGAGGKETQYF
TRBV14	-	15	-	TRBJ2-7	TGTGCCAGCAGCCAATTACAAGGGGGTTACTACGAGCAGTACTTC	CASSQLQGGYYEQYF
TRBV24-1	-	17	TRBD2	TRBJ2-1	TGTGCCACCAGTGACCGTAGCGGGAGGAGTCCCTACAATGAGCAGTTCTTC	CATSDRSGRSPYNEQFF
TRBV30	-	14	-	TRBJ1-3	TGTGCCTGGAGAACAGCTAGCTCTGGAAACACCATATATTTT	CAWRTASSGNTIYF
TRBV11-1	many	15	TRBD1	TRBJ1-1	TGTGCCAGCAGACATCCGGGACAGGGTGTTGTCGGAGCTTTCTTT	CASRHPGQGVVGAFF
TRBV18	many	14	-	TRBJ2-5	TGTGCCAGCTCACCGTACGCGAGCCAAGAGACCCAGTACTTC	CASSPYASQETQYF
TRBV7-8	-	18	-	TRBJ1-6	TGTGCCAGCAGCTCGGGGGGGGATCCGAGCTCCTATAATTCACCCCTCCACTTT	CASSSGGDPSSYNSPLHF
TRBV27	-	14	-	TRBJ2-5	TGTGCCAGCAGTTTACTCCGGGGCGAAGAGACCCAGTACTTC	CASSLLRGEETQYF
TRBV5-1	many	16	TRBD1	TRBJ1-2	TGCGCCAGCAGCGATGAAGGGACAGGGACTGGCTATGGCTACACCTTC	CASSDEGTGTGYGYTF
TRBV12-3/TRBV12-4	many	13	-	TRBJ1-1	TGTGCCAGCATTCTCGGGACGAGTTCTGACGCTTTCTTT	CASILGTSSDAFF
TRBV6-5	few	12	-	TRBJ1-5	TGTGCCAGCAGTTATATAGGTCAGCCCCAGCATTTT	CASSYIGQPQHF
TRBV7-9	many	13	TRBD2	TRBJ2-1	TGTGCCAGCAGCCCAGCGGGGTCCAATGAGCAGTTCTTC	CASSPAGSNEQFF
TRBV11-2	many	14	-	TRBJ2-3	TGTGCCAGCAGCCCCGACTGGGGCACAGATACGCAGTATTTT	CASSPDWGTDTQYF
TRBV27	many	15	-	TRBJ1-2	TGTGCCAGCAGTTTTTCCGGACCGGCTAACTATGGCTACACCTTC	CASSFSGPANYGYTF
TRBV27	few	13	-	TRBJ2-7	TGTGCCAGCGGTTTGCAGGGACTCTACGAGCAGTACTTC	CASGLQGLYEQYF
TRBV6-1	few	15	-	TRBJ1-6	TGTGCCAGCACCGCTCTGGGGGGGCGCGATTCACCCCTCCACTTT	CASTALGGRDSPLHF
TRBV7-2	-	15	TRBD1	TRBJ2-1	TGTGCCAGCAGCTTAGCCGGGACAGGGTTCGATGAGCAGTTCTTC	CASSLAGTGFDEQFF
TRBV29-1	many	12	-	TRBJ1-1	TGCAGCGTTGGAATGAGGGACACTGAAGCTTTCTTT	CSVGMRDTEAFF
TRBV12-3/TRBV12-4	many	14	TRBD1	TRBJ1-5	TGTGCCAGCAGTTTATCGAGGGGGCAACAGCCCCAGCATTTT	CASSLSRGQQPQHF
TRBV24-1	many	16	TRBD2	TRBJ2-5	TGTGCCACCAGTGATCCCGCTAGCGGGAGTAAAGAGACCCAGTACTTC	CATSDPASGSKETQYF
TRBV12-3/TRBV12-4	many	13	-	TRBJ1-1	TGTGCCAGCAGTTTTAATTTGAACACTGAAGCTTTCTTT	CASSFNLNTEAFF
TRBV30	many	15	-	TRBJ2-7	TGTGCCTGGACGTTGCTAGGACAGAGCTCCTACGAGCAGTACTTC	CAWTLLGQSSYEQYF
TRBV6-1	many	12	TRBD1	TRBJ2-7	TGTGCCAGCAGGGAGACAGGGCGCGAGCAGTACTTC	CASRETGREQYF
TRBV19	-	12	-	TRBJ1-5	TGTGCCAGTAGTACCCTGGATCAGCCCCAGCATTTT	CASSTLDQPQHF
TRBV10-3	-	13	-	TRBJ2-6	TGTGCCATCAGTGAGAGTGGGGCCAACGTCCTGACTTTC	CAISESGANVLTF
TRBV20-1	many	15	-	TRBJ2-5	TGCAGTGCTAGAGTGAGTTGGAGGGACCAAGAGACCCAGTACTTC	CSARVSWRDQETQYF
TRBV7-7	-	17	-	TRBJ2-7	TGTGCTAGCAGCCCGCCTTGGAGGGGGCGGGATCCCTACGAGCAGTACTTC	CASSPPWRGRDPYEQYF
TRBV6-2/TRBV6-3	many	11	-	TRBJ2-1	TGTGCCAGCAGTTACGACAATGAGCAGTTCTTC	CASSYDNEQFF
TRBV7-2	many	17	TRBD2	TRBJ2-5	TGTGCCAGCAGCTTAGTGATCCTAGCGGGCCAGGGGGAGACCCAGTACTTC	CASSLVILAGQGETQYF
TRBV5-1	-	12	-	TRBJ2-3	TGCGCCAGCAGCTTGGAGATAGATACGCAGTATTTT	CASSLEIDTQYF